The rows below give T cell receptor beta chains drawn from one sample of a study of early T cells in non-severe SARS-CoV-2 infection. Each CDR3 protein is one row after TCRdb ran MiXCR on the 5' RACE reads. The table has about 35,000 distinct CDR3 sequences, over 5% seen once; the top ten hold approximately 7.5%. The sequenced material came from whole blood. These receptors were obtained from an adult who was a healthcare worker with PCR-confirmed SARS-CoV-2 infection or an uninfected control (not recorded which). Both conserved end residues are part of each CDR3. Each record gives: D gene, V gene, CDR3 length, clone size, CDR3 protein. A D gene is named only where the DNA matches it firmly. Clone size is not always given. Where it is, it says once, few, many or a class for expanded clones.

- | TRBV4-2 | 15 | many | CASRPTGMGTGELFF
- | TRBV19 | 15 | many | CASSIVNNVNTEAFF
TRBD1 | TRBV6-1 | 16 | many | CASSEFLGTGVGEQYF
TRBD2 | TRBV2 | 14 | many | CASSLTSVTYEQYF
- | TRBV18 | 15 | many | CASSATRTQNEKLFF
- | TRBV6-6 | 14 | - | CASSRGASTDTQYF
- | TRBV20-1 | 14 | many | CSASSRESNQPQHF
- | TRBV20-1 | 10 | many | CSAWGDEQFF
- | TRBV12-3/TRBV12-4 | 15 | many | CASSFGVNPGHIQYF
TRBD2 | TRBV2 | 11 | - | CAGGGWNEQFF
- | TRBV29-1 | 14 | many | CSVVDRTEPYEQYF
- | TRBV6-1 | 15 | few | CASSGVWQRPYEQYF
TRBD2 | TRBV18 | 15 | many | CASSPRGAGTDTQYF
- | TRBV7-6 | 14 | many | CASSLEFMNTEAFF
- | TRBV14 | 14 | - | CASSLTATNYGYTF
- | TRBV5-5 | 13 | - | CASSLAGSRPQHF
- | TRBV3-1 | 16 | - | CASSQDFGQGWTEAFF
- | TRBV20-1 | 12 | many | CSARSDLGEQYF
- | TRBV2 | 13 | many | CAGTGGPNSPLHF
TRBD2 | TRBV7-2 | 16 | many | CASSPGVAGGRNEQFF
- | TRBV6-6 | 16 | many | CASSYYRQEPNYGYTF
- | TRBV7-2 | 14 | many | CASSLPAPPNTQYF
TRBD1 | TRBV6-5 | 16 | many | CASSSRQGSIAMALHF
TRBD2 | TRBV11-3 | 16 | - | CASSPALAGFHNEQFF
- | TRBV20-1 | 13 | few | CSASGQGGYGYTF
- | TRBV3-1 | 14 | many | CASSPKQAGSPLHF
TRBD1 | TRBV20-1 | 15 | - | CSAPGQKIPNSPLHF
- | TRBV11-3 | 15 | many | CASSLGERGAEEQFF
- | TRBV20-1 | 13 | many | CSAIENSNQPQHF
- | TRBV11-2 | 14 | few | CASSQDRRNEKLFF
TRBD1 | TRBV30 | 13 | many | CAWSVRQGDTIYF
- | TRBV20-1 | 12 | many | CSARVSTYEQYF
TRBD1 | TRBV27 | 16 | many | CASSQYTGALPDEQYF
TRBD1 | TRBV5-1 | 16 | many | CASSFTRQGSTDTQYF
- | TRBV28 | 13 | many | CASRPDMVHEQFF
- | TRBV7-9 | 14 | many | CASSRVGGNYGYTF
- | TRBV7-6 | 13 | few | CASSSHRPGTQYF
- | TRBV30 | 13 | many | CAWTIRDPSGYTF
TRBD1 | TRBV6-2/TRBV6-3 | 15 | many | CASSSTGISYNEQFF
- | TRBV5-4 | 14 | many | CASSLHRADYEQYF
TRBD1 | TRBV25-1 | 14 | many | CASSGQGVQNGYTF
TRBD1 | TRBV29-1 | 14 | many | CSVRTGGYNSPLHF
- | TRBV25-1 | 13 | many | CASRDTNKYGYTF
- | TRBV9 | 15 | - | CASSVGGYSTDTQYF
- | TRBV21-1 | 15 | - | CASSIQGLTLNEQFF
TRBD1 | TRBV18 | 14 | - | CASSPRTGFYEQYF
- | TRBV7-9 | 13 | many | CASSSMLAATLHF
TRBD1 | TRBV7-9 | 15 | many | CASSRGQDIPGEQYF
- | TRBV11-2 | 15 | many | CASSWGRGSGDTQYF
- | TRBV6-1 | 17 | - | CASSPTRLAQRTDTQYF
TRBD1 | TRBV5-4 | 13 | many | CASSLATGVGYTF
TRBD1 | TRBV19 | 14 | many | CASSIGTADSPLHF
- | TRBV20-1 | 15 | many | CSAHPPLGAGTEAFF
- | TRBV7-8 | 18 | many | CASSLAIAGVYSNQPQHF
- | TRBV5-1 | 15 | many | CASKNLEFCNQPQHF
- | TRBV19 | 15 | few | CASSPWDIYTGELFF
- | TRBV11-2 | 14 | many | CASSTGTNIYGYTF
- | TRBV20-1 | 15 | medium-sized | CSAQSSSDRTDTQYF
TRBD1 | TRBV2 | 14 | - | CAVLPGQRDNEQFF
TRBD2 | TRBV11-2 | 15 | - | CASSLVLAGSYEQYF